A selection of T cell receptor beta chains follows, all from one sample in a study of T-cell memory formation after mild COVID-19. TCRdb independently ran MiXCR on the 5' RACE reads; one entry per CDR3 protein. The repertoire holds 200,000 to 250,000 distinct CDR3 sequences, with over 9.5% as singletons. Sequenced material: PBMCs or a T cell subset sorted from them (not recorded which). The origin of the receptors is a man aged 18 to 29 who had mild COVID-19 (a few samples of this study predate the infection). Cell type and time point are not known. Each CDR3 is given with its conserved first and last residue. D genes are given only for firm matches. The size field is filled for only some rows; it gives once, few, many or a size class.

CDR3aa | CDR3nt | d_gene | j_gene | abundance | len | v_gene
CASSSGQGSNNEQFF | TGTGCCAGCAGCTCGGGACAGGGGAGTAACAATGAGCAGTTCTTC | TRBD1 | TRBJ2-1 | - | 15 | TRBV11-3
CASSLAGGTNIQYF | TGTGCCAGCAGCTTAGCGGGGGGCACAAACATTCAGTACTTC | - | TRBJ2-4 | few | 14 | TRBV7-2
CASSFPSAPVSSYNEQFF | TGTGCCAGCAGCTTTCCTTCAGCTCCTGTCAGCTCCTACAATGAGCAGTTCTTC | - | TRBJ2-1 | - | 18 | TRBV7-2
CASSLSRTGGAYSNQPQHF | TGTGCCAGCAGCTTATCCAGGACAGGGGGTGCGTATAGCAATCAGCCCCAGCATTTT | TRBD1 | TRBJ1-5 | - | 19 | TRBV7-2
CASSQNDSPYEQYF | TGTGCCAGCTCGCAAAACGACAGTCCCTACGAGCAGTACTTC | - | TRBJ2-7 | few | 14 | TRBV18
CASSLPERGYTF | TGTGCCAGCAGTTTACCGGAGAGGGGCTACACCTTC | - | TRBJ1-2 | - | 12 | TRBV12-3/TRBV12-4
CAAGDRQVQTTNEKLFF | TGTGCCGCCGGCGATAGACAAGTTCAAACAACTAATGAAAAACTGTTTTTT | - | TRBJ1-4 | - | 17 | TRBV10-3
CASSPPGLWTQYF | TGTGCCAGCTCACCACCTGGGCTGTGGACCCAGTACTTC | - | TRBJ2-5 | - | 13 | TRBV18
CATSSTVLQETQYF | TGTGCCACCAGCTCGACAGTGCTACAAGAGACCCAGTACTTC | - | TRBJ2-5 | few | 14 | TRBV15
CASSPNRGTNYGYTF | TGCGCCAGCAGCCCGAACAGGGGGACCAACTATGGCTACACCTTC | TRBD1 | TRBJ1-2 | many | 15 | TRBV5-1
CASTPTPNEQFF | TGTGCCAGCACCCCGACTCCCAATGAGCAGTTCTTC | - | TRBJ2-1 | few | 12 | TRBV7-2